This T cell receptor beta chain was captured by sequencing in a study of blood T cell repertoires in COVID-19. Study at large: PBMCs, B-cell-depleted T cells, or T cells were the source of the cDNA or gDNA that made up the material.

In the original analysis: Quantification of nucleated cells was approximated via reference gene primer amplification. Only in-frame clones appear in the TCRdb table, and some are missing; sequencing was by immunoSEQ multiplex PCR. V and J calls and clone size are as listed in that table; D and trimming were resolved from the DNA. The table has about 350,000 clones, approximately 91% seen once. CDR1 SEHNR and CDR2 FQNEAQ come from the germline V gene (reference sequence). The length of the CDR3 is 16 residues. V gave up 5 bases and J gave up 2 bases; unmatched junction bases: 4. Grouping used clinical history reported by participants in a survey and questionnaire. A COVID-19 case had been met by exposed participants during the 2 weeks before study entry.

The receptor was isolated from a woman aged 25 to 39 who had been exposed to COVID-19. This chain connects TRBV7-9 to TRBJ2-3, with 13 bases fitting TRBD2. Source material: PBMCs or T cells enriched from blood (not recorded which). CDR3 sequence: CASSLGTSGNTDTQYF. The DNA of the CDR3 is TGTGCCAGCAGCCTGGGGACTAGCGGGAACACAGATACGCAGTATTTT.